The 6 T cell receptor beta chains given below trace back to one sample, sequenced in a study of cytomegalovirus exposure and HLA in healthy donors. Generated by immunoSEQ multiplex PCR, the TCRdb table keeps only in-frame clones and is missing some. The data show over 200,000 clones, around 88% seen once. Sequencing was carried out using PBMCs. Receptors originate from a woman in her late teens or twenties in good health and CMV-seronegative.

This chain connects TRBV28 to TRBJ2-7; D remains unclear. The CDR3 consists of 12 residues. Germline CDR1 is MDHEN and CDR2 is SYDVKM. V shed 5 bases and J shed 1 base, with 6 bases lying between them. This chain's CDR3 is CASSPESYEQYF. The CDR3 DNA is TGTGCCAGCAGTCCGGAGTCCTACGAGCAGTACTTC. The full variable domain, in which reference TRBV28 and TRBJ2-7 provide the parts outside the CDR3, is DVKVTQSSRYLVKRTGEKVFLECVQDMDHENMFWYRQDPGLGLRLIYFSYDVKMKEKGDIPEGYSVSREKKERFSLILESASTNQTSMYLCASSPESYEQYFGPGTRLTVT.

J is TRBJ2-2 and V is TRBV6-6; a possible D gene is TRBD2 (5 bases). The CDR3 covers 14 residues. CDR1 and CDR2 from the germline V gene are MNHNY and SVGAGI (reference sequence). The ends were cut back, 8 bases at V and 5 bases at J, with 15 bases in the middle. The CDR3 region is CASLGTDFTGELFF. The CDR3 nucleotides are TGTGCCAGCCTCGGTACGGACTTTACCGGGGAGCTGTTTTTT.

The chain carries TRBV5-4 and TRBJ1-2; possible D gene TRBD1, 5 bases. Per germline, CDR1 SGHNT and CDR2 YYREEE (reference sequence). CDR3 size: 15 residues. V shed 0 bases and J shed 8 bases, with 17 bases lying between them. For the CDR3, the DNA is TGTGCCAGCAGCTTGGCGACGGGGGGGAATGGAGGCTACACCTTC. Translated: CASSLATGGNGGYTF.

This chain links TRBV29-1 with TRBJ2-2, with 9 nucleotides matching TRBD2. Germline CDR1 reads SQVTM; CDR2 reads ANQGSEA. V trimming: 2 bases; J trimming: 4 bases; junction bases outside the gene matches: 11. This CDR3 is built from 17 residues. CDR3 sequence: CSVELGAGGLGTGELFF. In DNA form, the CDR3 reads TGCAGCGTTGAACTTGGGGCGGGAGGGTTGGGCACCGGGGAGCTGTTTTTT.

The J gene is TRBJ2-7, the V gene TRBV5-1, with 7 bases identical to TRBD1. The CDR3 sequence is 14 residues long. V lost 3 bases, J lost 6 bases, and 9 bases stayed unmatched. Germline V gene data show CDR1 as SGHRS and CDR2 as YFSETQ. CDR3 bases: TGCGCCAGCAGCTGGGGACAGTACCCCGTCGAGCAGTACTTC. It codes for CASSWGQYPVEQYF.

This chain connects TRBV5-6 to TRBJ2-1; maybe TRBD2 (5 bases). The germline V gene has CDR1 SGHDT and CDR2 YYEEEE. V lost 3 bases and J lost 10, with 8 bases in between. The CDR3 length is 11 residues. DNA for the CDR3: TGTGCCAGCAGCTCCTCGGGGGAGCAGTTCTTC. Translated, it gives CASSSSGEQFF. Full variable domain (outside the CDR3, taken from reference TRBV5-6 and TRBJ2-1): DAGVTQSPTHLIKTRGQQVTLRCSPKSGHDTVSWYQQALGQGPQFIFQYYEEEERQRGNFPDRFSGHQFPNYSSELNVNALLLGDSALYLCASSSSGEQFFGPGTRLTVL.